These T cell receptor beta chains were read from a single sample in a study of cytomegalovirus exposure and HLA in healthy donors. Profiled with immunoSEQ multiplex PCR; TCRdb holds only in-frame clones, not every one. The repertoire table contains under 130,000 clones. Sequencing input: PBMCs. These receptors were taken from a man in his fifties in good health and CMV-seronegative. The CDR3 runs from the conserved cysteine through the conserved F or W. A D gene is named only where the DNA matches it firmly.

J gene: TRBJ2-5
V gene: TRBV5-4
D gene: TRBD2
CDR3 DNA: TGTGCCAGCAGCCTAGCGGGGGGAGAAGAGACCCAGTACTTC
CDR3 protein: CASSLAGGEETQYF

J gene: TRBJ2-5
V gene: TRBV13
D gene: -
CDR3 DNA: TGTGCCAGCAGCTCAGGGGAGGCCCAAGAGACCCAGTACTTC
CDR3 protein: CASSSGEAQETQYF

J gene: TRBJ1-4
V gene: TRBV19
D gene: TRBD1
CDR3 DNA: TGTGCCAGTGCCGGGACAGGGACGGAGAAACTGTTTTTT
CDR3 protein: CASAGTGTEKLFF

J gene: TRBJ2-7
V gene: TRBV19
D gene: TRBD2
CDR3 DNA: TGTGCCAGTAGTCTTTTAGCGGGACTATTTTACGAGCAGTACTTC
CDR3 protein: CASSLLAGLFYEQYF

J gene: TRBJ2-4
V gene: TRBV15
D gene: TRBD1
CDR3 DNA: TGTGCCACCAGTAATACCGGGACAGGGAATTTTGGCAAAAACATTCAGTACTTC
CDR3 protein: CATSNTGTGNFGKNIQYF

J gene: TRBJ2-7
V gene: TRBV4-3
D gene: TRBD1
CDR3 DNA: TGCGCCAGCAGCCAAGATCGGACAGGGAGTTACGAGCAGTACTTC
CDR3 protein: CASSQDRTGSYEQYF

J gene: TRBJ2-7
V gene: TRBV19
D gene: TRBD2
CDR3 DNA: TGTGCCAGTAGTATCGGGTCTAGCGGGAGCGCCTACGAGCAGTACTTC
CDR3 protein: CASSIGSSGSAYEQYF

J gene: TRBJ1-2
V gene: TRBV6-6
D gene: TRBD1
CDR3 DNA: TGTGCCAGCAGTATAGGGACAGCCCGCGGGTATGGCTACACCTTC
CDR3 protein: CASSIGTARGYGYTF

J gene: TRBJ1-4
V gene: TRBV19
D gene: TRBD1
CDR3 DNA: TGTGCCAGTCGGGGACAGCCCTATTCTAATGAAAAACTGTTTTTT
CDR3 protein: CASRGQPYSNEKLFF

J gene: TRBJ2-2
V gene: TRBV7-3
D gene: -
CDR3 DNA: TGTGCCAGCAGCAAAGGGGTCGGGGAGCTGTTTTTT
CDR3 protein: CASSKGVGELFF

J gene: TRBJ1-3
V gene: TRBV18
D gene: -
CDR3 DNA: TGTGCCAGCTCAGAAGACAGGTCTGGAAACACCATATATTTT
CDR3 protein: CASSEDRSGNTIYF

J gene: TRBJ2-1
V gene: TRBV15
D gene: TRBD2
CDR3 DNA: TGTGCCACCAGCAGAGTCTTTTGGACTAGCGGGACATACAATGAGCAGTTCTTC
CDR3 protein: CATSRVFWTSGTYNEQFF

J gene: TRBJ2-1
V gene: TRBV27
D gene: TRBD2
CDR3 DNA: TGTGCCAGCAGTTTATTACTAGCGGGAGTCTATGAGCAGTTCTTC
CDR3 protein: CASSLLLAGVYEQFF

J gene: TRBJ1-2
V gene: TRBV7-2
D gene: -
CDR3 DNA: TGTGCCTACGGCGGGGAATCTGGCTTTTGGGATGGCTACACCTTC
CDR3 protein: CAYGGESGFWDGYTF

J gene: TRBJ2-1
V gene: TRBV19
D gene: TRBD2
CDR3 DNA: TGTGCCAGTAGTATCCTACTAGCGGGAGGCCCCGGTGAGCAGTTCTTC
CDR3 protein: CASSILLAGGPGEQFF

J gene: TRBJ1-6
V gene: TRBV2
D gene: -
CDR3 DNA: TGTGCCAGCAGTGTAAATACAGGGAGCTCCTATAATTCACCCCTCCACTTT
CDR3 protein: CASSVNTGSSYNSPLHF

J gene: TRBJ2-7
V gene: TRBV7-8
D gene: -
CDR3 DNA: TGTGCCAGCAGCTTAGAGGCGGGTCTCTACGAGCAGTACTTC
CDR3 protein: CASSLEAGLYEQYF

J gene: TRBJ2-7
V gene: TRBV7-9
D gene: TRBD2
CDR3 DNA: TGTGCCAGCAGCTCAAAGACTAGCGGGGGGTTATACGAGCAGTACTTC
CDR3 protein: CASSSKTSGGLYEQYF

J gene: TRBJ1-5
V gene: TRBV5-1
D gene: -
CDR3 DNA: TGCGCCAGCAGCTTGCTGGGGGGGAGTCAGCCCCAGCATTTT
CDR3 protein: CASSLLGGSQPQHF

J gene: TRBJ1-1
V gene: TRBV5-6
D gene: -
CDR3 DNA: TGTGCCAGCAGCTGGAGGTTCCAGGCAATACATGAAGCTTTCTTT
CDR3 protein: CASSWRFQAIHEAFF

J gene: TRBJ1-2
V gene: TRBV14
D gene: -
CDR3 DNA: TGTGCCAGCAGCCAAGATCTGGCAGGGTGGGGCTACACCTTC
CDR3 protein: CASSQDLAGWGYTF

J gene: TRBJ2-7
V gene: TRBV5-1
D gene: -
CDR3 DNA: TGCGCCAGCAGCTCGCGGTCCTCCTACGAGCAGTACTTC
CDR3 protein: CASSSRSSYEQYF

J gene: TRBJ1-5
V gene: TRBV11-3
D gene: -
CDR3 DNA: TGTGCCAGCAGCTTAGATCGGGGTCAGCCCCAGCATTTT
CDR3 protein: CASSLDRGQPQHF

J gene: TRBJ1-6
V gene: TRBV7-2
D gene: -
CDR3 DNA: TGTGCCAGCAGCCTAACCTATAATTCACCCCTCCACTTT
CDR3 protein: CASSLTYNSPLHF

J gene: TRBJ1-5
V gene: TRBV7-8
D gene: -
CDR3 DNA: TGTGCCAGCAGCTTAGCAGCGGATAATCAGCCCCAGCATTTT
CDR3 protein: CASSLAADNQPQHF

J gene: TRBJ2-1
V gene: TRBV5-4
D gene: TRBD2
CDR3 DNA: TGTGCCAGCAGTAGGACGTCGGGAGGTACCTACAATGAGCAGTTCTTC
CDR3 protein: CASSRTSGGTYNEQFF

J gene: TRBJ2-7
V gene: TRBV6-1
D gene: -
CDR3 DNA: TGTGCCAGCAGTGAAGCGAGTTGGGGGGACGAGCAGTACTTC
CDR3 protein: CASSEASWGDEQYF

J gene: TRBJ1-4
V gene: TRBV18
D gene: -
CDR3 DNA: TGTGCCAGCTCACTAGGAGCGGCGTCAGATGAAAAACTGTTTTTT
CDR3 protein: CASSLGAASDEKLFF

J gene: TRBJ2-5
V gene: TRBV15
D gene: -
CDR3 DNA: TGTGCCACCAGTAAGGACAGTCTGGGGGAGACCCAGTACTTC
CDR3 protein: CATSKDSLGETQYF

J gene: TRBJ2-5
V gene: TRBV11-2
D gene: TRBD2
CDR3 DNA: TGTGCCAGCAGCTTAGAACCTCGGCGGGGGCAGTACTTC
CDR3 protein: CASSLEPRRGQYF

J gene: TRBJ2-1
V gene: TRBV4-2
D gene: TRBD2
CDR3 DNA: TGTGCCAGCAGCCCCCTGGCTAGCGGGAGGGCCGTCATCCATGAGCAGTTCTTC
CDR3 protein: CASSPLASGRAVIHEQFF

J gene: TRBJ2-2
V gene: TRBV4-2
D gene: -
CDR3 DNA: TGTGCCAGCAGCCAAGTCCGGGGATCGAACACCGGGGAGCTGTTTTTT
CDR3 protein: CASSQVRGSNTGELFF

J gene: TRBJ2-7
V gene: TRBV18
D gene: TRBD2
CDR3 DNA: TGTGCCAGCTCTCCGACTAGCGGGGCCTACGAGCAGTACTTC
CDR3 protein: CASSPTSGAYEQYF

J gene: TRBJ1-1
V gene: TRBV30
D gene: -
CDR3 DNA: TGTGCCTGGAGAGACAGGAACACTGAAGCTTTCTTT
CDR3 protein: CAWRDRNTEAFF

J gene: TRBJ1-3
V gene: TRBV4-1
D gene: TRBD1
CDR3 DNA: TGCGCCAGCAGCCTATCTACAGGGGATTGGGGAAACACCATATATTTT
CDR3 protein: CASSLSTGDWGNTIYF

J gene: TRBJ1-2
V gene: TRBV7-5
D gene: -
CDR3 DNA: TGTGCCAGAAGCCTTCCAGGACAGAAAATCTATGGCTACACCTTC
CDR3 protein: CARSLPGQKIYGYTF

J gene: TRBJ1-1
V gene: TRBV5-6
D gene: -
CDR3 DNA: TGTGCCAGCAGCTTGAAGGGGGAGTGGAACACTGAAGCTTTCTTT
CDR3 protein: CASSLKGEWNTEAFF

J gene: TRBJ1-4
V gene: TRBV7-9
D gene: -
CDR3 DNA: TGTGCCAGCAGGCAGGGGTATGGTGAAAAACTGTTTTTT
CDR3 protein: CASRQGYGEKLFF

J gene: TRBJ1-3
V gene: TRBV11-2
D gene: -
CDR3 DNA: TGTGCCAGCAGATTTCTTGTGTCCGGAAACACCATATATTTT
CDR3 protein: CASRFLVSGNTIYF

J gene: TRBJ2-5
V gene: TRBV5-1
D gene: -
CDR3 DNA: TGCGCCTCAACCGTACAGCCCCAAGAGACCCAGTACTTC
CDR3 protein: CASTVQPQETQYF

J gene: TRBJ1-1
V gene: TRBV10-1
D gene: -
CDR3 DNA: TGCGCCAGCAGCCAAATGTTCGGGGGAGTCTACACTGAAGCTTTCTTT
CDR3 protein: CASSQMFGGVYTEAFF

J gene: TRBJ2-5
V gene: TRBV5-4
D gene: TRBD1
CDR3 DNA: TGTGCCAGCAGCTACAGGGGGCCCGAGACCCAGTACTTC
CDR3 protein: CASSYRGPETQYF

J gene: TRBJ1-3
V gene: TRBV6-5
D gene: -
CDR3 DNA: TGTGCCAGCAGTCAAGGGGACACCATATATTTT
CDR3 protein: CASSQGDTIYF

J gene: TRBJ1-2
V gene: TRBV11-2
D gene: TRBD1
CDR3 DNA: TGTGCCAGCAGCCAAGCCGGGACAGGACGTAACTATGGCTACACCTTC
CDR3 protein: CASSQAGTGRNYGYTF

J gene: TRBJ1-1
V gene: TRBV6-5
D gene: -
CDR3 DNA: TGTGCCAGCTCCCCATCCGGGGGAGCGAACACTGAAGCTTTCTTT
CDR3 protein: CASSPSGGANTEAFF

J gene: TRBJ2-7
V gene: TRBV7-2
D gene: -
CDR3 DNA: TGTGCCAGCAGCTACCGGGACTCCCACGAGCAGTACTTC
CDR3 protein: CASSYRDSHEQYF

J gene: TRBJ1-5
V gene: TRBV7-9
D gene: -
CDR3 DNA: TGTGCCAGCAGCCCGCCGGGGGTCAATCAGCCCCAGCATTTT
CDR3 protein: CASSPPGVNQPQHF

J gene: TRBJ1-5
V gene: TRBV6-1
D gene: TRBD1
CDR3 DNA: TGTGCCAGCGGAAAAGGACAGGGCATTTACCAGCCCCAGCATTTT
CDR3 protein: CASGKGQGIYQPQHF

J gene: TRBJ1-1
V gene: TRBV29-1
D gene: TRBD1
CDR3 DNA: TGCAGCGTTAGAACAGGGGATTCCACTGAAGCTTTCTTT
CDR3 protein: CSVRTGDSTEAFF

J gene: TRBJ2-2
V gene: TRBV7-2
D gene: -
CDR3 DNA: TGTGCCAGCAGGGGGCTAGCGTACACCGGGGAGCCGTTTTTT
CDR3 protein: CASRGLAYTGEPFF

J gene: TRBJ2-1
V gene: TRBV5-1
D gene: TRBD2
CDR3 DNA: TGCGCCAGCAGCACGCGGTCAGGAACTAGCGGGGGGAACAATGAGCAGTTCTTC
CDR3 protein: CASSTRSGTSGGNNEQFF